Detailed here is one T cell receptor (beta chain). The target antigen is unknown. The sample contains more than one DNA sequence encoding this CDR3. This sample was included in a study of cytomegalovirus exposure and HLA in healthy donors. Findings and caveats of the study: TCR beta chains associated with HLA were, in a later analysis, more clonally expanded than equally common others. Indistinguishable V segments, including TRBV6-2 and TRBV6-3, were excluded.

It was with 60 Vbeta and 13 Jbeta primers that the PCR ran. Methods used by the authors: Around 9.9 million shared chains were among the approximately 82 million unique TCR beta chains that a later analysis counted. This table comes from immunoSEQ multiplex PCR, and its TCRdb copy is limited to in-frame clones, with some not included. Clone size and the V and J calls come from that table; the DNA yielded D and trimming. Found here are 140,000 or so clones, over 8% of them singletons; the top ten hold approximately 2%. The CDR3 has 13 amino acids. V trimming: 8 bases; J trimming: 7 bases; junction bases outside the gene matches: 7. The germline gives CDR1 MDHEN, CDR2 SYDVKM.

The rearrangement links TRBV28 to TRBJ1-5, with 8 nucleotides matching TRBD1. The sequenced sample consisted of PBMCs. The sequence was obtained from a male donor in good health and CMV-seronegative. In DNA form, the CDR3 reads TGTGCCAGCCGATCCGGGACAGGACAGCCCCAGCATTTT. It codes for CASRSGTGQPQHF.